What follows is one T cell receptor (beta chain) and its context. What this receptor recognizes is not known. Base quality data are lacking; no much larger clone is found one base away. This entry comes from a study of blood T cell repertoires in COVID-19 (dated by TCRdb to 2018 to 2021). Study-level background: Collaborator samples came from the United States, Italy and Spain and covered acute and convalescent phases of COVID-19. The prospective study material was composed of cDNA or gDNA derived from T cells, B-cell-depleted T cells, or PBMCs. Subjects who had been exposed to COVID-19, were actively infected with it, or had recovered from it provided the deeply sampled blood TCRbeta repertoires that made up the dataset. The repertoires were made available in a free public database intended to serve as a resource for research on the immune response to SARS-CoV-2. The samples were drawn from two sources: the first 160 participants of the ongoing ImmuneRACE study, and 1,000 to 1,500 subjects contributed by 6 global collaborators. The sample metadata nearly always contained a de-identified subject ID, COVID-19 status, age in years and sex. HLA class I and class II types, where available, came from metadata supplied by the sample provider rather than from assay-based typing. Overall study results and their limits: The quantity of clinical and demographic metadata differed by source and by participant and was supplied without curation.

The immunoSEQ Assay, a bias-controlled multiplex PCR, was used to amplify TCRbeta CDR3 regions from genomic DNA. On the study's bioinformatics: Within the assay, amplification of reference gene primers was used to estimate how many nucleated cells each sample contained. To quantify the absolute abundance of each unique TCRbeta CDR3 rearrangement, sequence reads were collapsed and filtered. For each sample, productive Simpson clonality was calculated as the square root of Simpson's diversity index over productive rearrangements. Here the immuneACCESS table is served through TCRdb, limited to in-frame sequences with V and J called. Missing clones are a known gap in these copies; in checked studies unresolved V genes cover under half, and the rest lacks a known reason. The DNA gave D and trimming, while V, J and clone size come from that table. Here the sample has roughly 190,000 clones; over 75% occur a single time. The ten largest clones capture roughly 12% of the sample.

Each collaborating institution followed its own protocols to collect whole blood in K2EDTA tubes. For TCRbeta analysis, collaborator samples were shipped as frozen whole blood, as isolated PBMCs, or as DNA extracted from either sample type. Unmatched junction bases come to 4, with V trimmed by 5 bases and J by 3 bases. From its cysteine to its phenylalanine, the CDR3 spans 14 amino acids. Kept here is only the CDR3 DNA, which spans 42 bases and is read in frame from base 1. CDR1 and CDR2 are read off the germline V gene (reference sequence) as SEHNR and FQNEAQ. The chain is encoded by TRBV7-9 joined to TRBJ1-5, with TRBD1 matching 7 junction bases. The receptor was derived from a woman aged 45-65 years with acute or convalescent COVID-19. Specimen: peripheral blood. The nucleotides are TGTGCCAGCAGCGAACAGGGGTCCAATCAGCCCCAGCATTTT. Its product reads: CASSEQGSNQPQHF.